These T cell receptor beta chains were read from a single sample in a study of blood T cell repertoires in COVID-19. Profiling relied on immunoSEQ multiplex PCR, and the TCRdb table lists in-frame clones only, not all of them. The sample consists of about 260,000 clones, around 93% of them appearing once. Input material: PBMCs or T cells enriched from blood (not recorded which). The receptors here all came from a man aged 35 to 55 who had been exposed to COVID-19. Both conserved end residues are part of each CDR3. Fields, in order: J gene, V gene, D gene, CDR3 length, clone size, CDR3 protein, CDR3 DNA. The D gene is left open where the match is weak. Size values are once, few and many counts, or a class for expanded clones, and some rows have none.

TRBJ1-4 | TRBV28 | - | 14 | - | CASSLGQSWEKLFF | TGTGCCAGCAGTTTGGGCCAATCTTGGGAAAAACTGTTTTTT
TRBJ2-3 | TRBV24-1 | - | 15 | - | CATSDLGQSTDTQYF | TGTGCCACCAGTGATTTAGGACAGTCCACAGATACGCAGTATTTT
TRBJ2-2 | TRBV7-8 | - | 18 | - | CASSLGLRRGKNTGELFF | TGTGCCAGCAGCTTAGGCCTTCGGCGGGGAAAGAACACCGGGGAGCTGTTTTTT
TRBJ1-6 | TRBV28 | TRBD1 | 17 | - | CASSGQGGLRGNSPLHF | TGTGCCAGCTCGGGACAGGGCGGACTTCGTGGAAATTCACCCCTCCACTTT
TRBJ2-3 | TRBV5-4 | - | 15 | - | CASSLAGAGTDTQYF | TGTGCCAGCAGCTTGGCAGGGGCTGGCACAGATACGCAGTATTTT
TRBJ2-7 | TRBV4-2 | TRBD1 | 14 | - | CASSYPGQGGEQYF | TGTGCCAGCAGCTATCCGGGACAGGGTGGCGAGCAGTACTTC
TRBJ1-2 | TRBV5-4 | - | 14 | - | CASSWEGRNVGYTF | TGTGCCAGCAGCTGGGAGGGGCGCAACGTAGGCTACACCTTC
TRBJ1-1 | TRBV9 | TRBD1 | 14 | - | CASSMSGGNTEAFF | TGTGCCAGCAGCATGTCAGGGGGGAACACTGAAGCTTTCTTT
TRBJ2-5 | TRBV7-2 | TRBD2 | 16 | once | CASSYGTSGLQETQYF | TGTGCCAGCAGCTACGGGACTAGCGGGCTACAAGAGACCCAGTACTTC
TRBJ2-2 | TRBV6-5 | - | 15 | - | CASSRMRANTGELFF | TGTGCCAGCAGCCGGATGAGGGCGAACACCGGGGAGCTGTTTTTT
TRBJ2-1 | TRBV5-5 | TRBD2 | 15 | - | CASRWTLAVLNEQFF | TGTGCCAGCCGATGGACACTAGCGGTTCTAAATGAGCAGTTCTTC
TRBJ1-1 | TRBV27 | - | 13 | - | CASRGRGSTEAFF | TGTGCCAGCAGAGGAAGGGGGAGCACTGAAGCTTTCTTT
TRBJ1-5 | TRBV2 | - | 15 | - | CASSGGTGYNQPQHF | TGTGCCAGCAGCGGGGGGACGGGTTACAATCAGCCCCAGCATTTT
TRBJ2-2 | TRBV7-9 | - | 12 | - | CASSPIEVELFF | TGTGCCAGCAGCCCAATAGAGGTGGAGCTGTTTTTT
TRBJ2-3 | TRBV5-4 | TRBD2 | 15 | - | CASSTRLAGSDTQYF | TGTGCCAGCAGCACCCGACTAGCGGGATCAGATACGCAGTATTTT
TRBJ2-2 | TRBV19 | - | 13 | - | CASSRANTGELFF | TGTGCCAGTAGTAGAGCGAACACCGGGGAGCTGTTTTTT
TRBJ2-1 | TRBV19 | - | 13 | - | CASSRQRDNEQFF | TGTGCCAGTAGTCGCCAGAGGGACAATGAGCAGTTCTTC
TRBJ1-5 | TRBV30 | - | 14 | - | CAWSGTGSNQPQHF | TGTGCCTGGAGCGGTACAGGTAGCAATCAGCCCCAGCATTTT
TRBJ2-1 | TRBV30 | TRBD2 | 15 | - | CAWSVLLAGSNEQFF | TGTGCCTGGAGTGTACTGCTAGCGGGATCCAATGAGCAGTTCTTC
TRBJ2-2 | TRBV9 | - | 17 | - | CASSPSRGGVKTGELFF | TGTGCCAGCAGCCCCTCAAGGGGGGGGGTTAAGACCGGGGAGCTGTTTTTT
TRBJ1-4 | TRBV27 | TRBD1 | 20 | - | CASSKTTPGDREFSNEKLFF | TGTGCCAGCAGTAAAACCACCCCGGGAGACAGGGAGTTTTCTAATGAAAAACTGTTTTTT
TRBJ1-1 | TRBV7-9 | - | 15 | - | CASSLGAGRNTEAFF | TGTGCCAGCAGCTTAGGAGCGGGCCGGAACACTGAAGCTTTCTTT
TRBJ2-7 | TRBV5-4 | TRBD2 | 15 | - | CASSFGTSGPYEQYF | TGTGCCAGCAGCTTTGGAACTAGCGGCCCCTACGAGCAGTACTTC
TRBJ1-5 | TRBV20-1 | - | 11 | few | CSAGQYQPQHF | TGCAGTGCTGGTCAGTATCAGCCCCAGCATTTT
TRBJ1-2 | TRBV28 | - | 11 | - | CASGQGYGYTF | TGTGCCAGCGGTCAGGGGTATGGCTACACCTTC
TRBJ2-1 | TRBV9 | TRBD1 | 20 | - | CASSEGSGQGFASSYNEQFF | TGTGCCAGCAGCGAGGGATCGGGACAGGGTTTTGCCAGCTCCTACAATGAGCAGTTCTTC
TRBJ1-1 | TRBV11-2 | TRBD1 | 17 | - | CASSSPVGDRARTEAFF | TGTGCCAGCAGCTCCCCGGTGGGGGACAGGGCCCGCACTGAAGCTTTCTTT
TRBJ1-6 | TRBV10-3 | - | 16 | - | CAISEPGREISAPLHF | TGTGCCATCAGTGAGCCGGGACGGGAGATTTCGGCACCCCTCCACTTT
TRBJ2-2 | TRBV5-1 | TRBD1 | 15 | - | CASSLRTGDTGELFF | TGCGCCAGCAGCTTGCGGACAGGGGACACCGGGGAGCTGTTTTTT
TRBJ2-5 | TRBV3-1/TRBV3-2 | TRBD1 | 14 | once | CASSGTGREETQYF | TGTGCCAGCAGCGGGACAGGGAGGGAAGAGACCCAGTACTTC
TRBJ2-7 | TRBV5-1 | - | 12 | - | CASSLQGLEQYF | TGCGCCAGCAGCTTGCAGGGTCTCGAGCAGTACTTC
TRBJ2-5 | TRBV3-1/TRBV3-2 | - | 16 | - | CASRPNYWRPQETQYF | TGTGCCAGCAGACCCAACTACTGGCGGCCCCAAGAGACCCAGTACTTC
TRBJ1-5 | TRBV30 | TRBD1 | 14 | - | CAWDKGTGNQPQHF | TGTGCCTGGGATAAGGGGACAGGAAATCAGCCCCAGCATTTT
TRBJ2-2 | TRBV24-1 | TRBD1 | 16 | - | CATSDLGTGGTGELFF | TGTGCCACCAGTGATTTGGGGACAGGGGGCACCGGGGAGCTGTTTTTT
TRBJ2-3 | TRBV7-9 | TRBD1 | 17 | few | CASSSLPGQGDPDTQYF | TGTGCCAGCAGCTCCCTACCGGGACAGGGAGACCCAGATACGCAGTATTTT
TRBJ2-1 | TRBV7-9 | - | 17 | - | CASSLTLTGVGYNEQFF | TGTGCCAGCAGCTTAACCCTTACGGGAGTGGGTTACAATGAGCAGTTCTTC
TRBJ2-7 | TRBV27 | TRBD2 | 15 | - | CASRGSGSVSYEQYF | TGTGCCAGCAGAGGTAGCGGGAGCGTGTCCTACGAGCAGTACTTC
TRBJ2-3 | TRBV6-4 | TRBD1 | 14 | - | CASSDGQGGDTQYF | TGTGCCAGCAGCGACGGACAGGGAGGAGATACGCAGTATTTT
TRBJ2-7 | TRBV6-2/TRBV6-3 | TRBD1 | 14 | few | CASSFHTTGGEQYF | TGTGCCAGCAGTTTTCACACTACAGGGGGCGAGCAGTACTTC
TRBJ1-2 | TRBV28 | TRBD1 | 13 | - | CASSTGQMYGYTF | TGTGCCAGCAGCACGGGACAGATGTATGGCTACACCTTC
TRBJ2-1 | TRBV9 | TRBD2 | 15 | - | CASSASGTYLNEQFF | TGTGCCAGCAGCGCTAGCGGGACCTACCTCAATGAGCAGTTCTTC
TRBJ1-1 | TRBV5-4 | TRBD1 | 16 | - | CASSPGTKTGGLEAFF | TGTGCCAGCAGCCCCGGGACTAAAACAGGGGGCCTTGAAGCTTTCTTT
TRBJ2-2 | TRBV7-7 | - | 17 | once | CASSLSSGGIDTGELFF | TGTGCCAGCAGCTTATCCTCCGGGGGAATCGACACCGGGGAGCTGTTTTTT
TRBJ2-3 | TRBV10-1 | TRBD2 | 16 | - | CASSEVSGSWTDTQYF | TGCGCCAGCAGTGAGGTTAGCGGGAGTTGGACAGATACGCAGTATTTT
TRBJ2-1 | TRBV5-6 | - | 15 | - | CASSFSGITYNEQFF | TGTGCCAGCAGCTTTAGCGGAATAACCTACAATGAGCAGTTCTTC
TRBJ1-1 | TRBV2 | - | 13 | - | CASSGTLNTEAFF | TGTGCCAGCAGCGGGACACTCAACACTGAAGCTTTCTTT
TRBJ2-1 | TRBV15 | TRBD1 | 16 | - | CATSSPDRGLFNEQFF | TGTGCCACCAGCAGTCCTGACAGGGGCCTGTTCAATGAGCAGTTCTTC